The 29 T cell receptor beta chains listed next were all sequenced from one sample in a study of cytomegalovirus exposure and HLA in healthy donors. Vbeta (60) and Jbeta (13) primers were used in the PCR. Some clones are missing from TCRdb's copy, which holds only in-frame ones; the method was immunoSEQ multiplex PCR. The table lists 180,000 or so clones, 82% of them singletons. Material for sequencing was PBMCs. The receptor source for this set is a woman between 50 and 59 years old in good health and CMV-seropositive.

The chain uses TRBV5-6 and TRBJ2-7, with 7 bases matching TRBD1. The germline V gene has CDR1 SGHDT and CDR2 YYEEEE. The length of the CDR3 is 12 residues. V trimming: 4 bases; J trimming: 4 bases; junction bases outside the gene matches: 2. The CDR3 sequence is CASSRDSYEQYF. DNA for the CDR3: TGTGCCAGCAGCCGGGACAGTTACGAGCAGTACTTC.

This clone came up once. The chain employs TRBV28 and TRBJ2-3, with 10 positions matching TRBD2. The CDR3 totals 15 residues. Germline values: CDR1 MDHEN, CDR2 SYDVKM. The trim removed 6 bases at V and 2 bases at J, leaving 5 bases unmatched. CDR3 coding DNA: TGTGCCAGCAGACTTACTAGCGGGAACACAGATACGCAGTATTTT. Encoded protein: CASRLTSGNTDTQYF.

Remarks on this clone: A read error may account for a junction end that differs from germline. V is TRBV7-9 and J is TRBJ2-2; D is unresolved. Germline V gene data show CDR1 as SEHNR and CDR2 as FQNEAQ (reference sequence). The CDR3 runs to 13 residues. CDR3: CSSTLTNTGELFF. The CDR3 nucleotides are TGTTCCAGCACCCTGACAAACACCGGGGAGCTGTTTTTT.

The rearrangement links TRBV2 to TRBJ2-2; D remains unclear. The germline CDR1 and CDR2 sequences are SNHLY and FYNNEI. This CDR3 has 14 amino acids. V gave up 5 bases and J gave up 4 bases, with 11 bases separating them. CDR3 in amino acids: CASSLQDFTGELFF. CDR3 in DNA: TGTGCCAGCAGTCTTCAGGATTTCACCGGGGAGCTGTTTTTT. The entire variable domain, with the rest obtained from reference TRBV2 and TRBJ2-2, is as follows: EPEVTQTPSHQVTQMGQEVILRCVPISNHLYFYWYRQILGQKVEFLVSFYNNEISEKSEIFDDQFSVERPDGSNFTLKIRSTKLEDSAMYFCASSLQDFTGELFFGEGSRLTVL.

This clone was found once. V is TRBV5-1 and J is TRBJ2-7; 8 bases are shared with TRBD2. V trimming: 4 bases; J trimming: 2 bases; junction bases outside the gene matches: 8. CDR1 is SGHRS, CDR2 YFSETQ, per germline. CDR3 length: 15 amino acids. In DNA form, the CDR3 reads TGCGCCAGCAGCCTACCTCAAGCGGGGGCCTACGAGCAGTACTTC. This gives the protein CASSLPQAGAYEQYF.

J is TRBJ1-1 and V is TRBV10-3; D gene uncertain. V was trimmed by 0 bases and J by 0 bases, leaving 8 bases between them. The germline V gene has CDR1 ENHRY and CDR2 SYGVKD. CDR3 length: 15 amino acids. The DNA for the CDR3 is TGTGCCATCAGTGAGTCGACTCCCGTGAACACTGAAGCTTTCTTT. As protein: CAISESTPVNTEAFF.

The chain joins TRBV29-1 to TRBJ1-3; D not certain. This CDR3 is built from 16 residues. In germline, CDR1 is SQVTM, CDR2 ANQGSEA. V was pared by 2 bases and J by 2 bases, with 16 bases between. Here the CDR3 DNA reads TGCAGCGTTGAACATCTCACGACCCAGGCTGGAAACACCATATATTTT. Translating gives CSVEHLTTQAGNTIYF.

The V gene is TRBV6-5, the J gene TRBJ1-4; 9 nucleotides line up with TRBD1. The germline gives CDR1 MNHEY, CDR2 SVGAGI. This CDR3 is 16 amino acids long. With V trimmed by 0 bases and J by 5 bases, 4 bases remained unmatched. For the CDR3, the DNA is TGTGCCAGCAGTTACTCGGGACAGGGACGAAATGAAAAACTGTTTTTT. Its protein product is CASSYSGQGRNEKLFF.

This sequence joins TRBV10-1 and TRBJ2-3, with 13 nucleotides matching TRBD2. CDR3 size: 17 residues. The germline gives CDR1 WNHNN, CDR2 SYGVQD (reference sequence). The junction had 10 bases not matched to a gene; V was cut back by 6 bases and J by 4 bases. In DNA form, the CDR3 reads TGCGCCAGCAGCGGAGGGACTAGCGGGACAAGGGCAGATACGCAGTATTTT. Translated, it gives CASSGGTSGTRADTQYF.

The gene calls are TRBV28 and TRBJ2-7, with 10 nucleotides matching TRBD1. The length of the CDR3 is 15 residues. The V gene end was trimmed by 5 bases and the J gene end by 2 bases; junction bases not matched to a gene: 6. Germline V CDR1 and CDR2: MDHEN, SYDVKM. DNA of the CDR3: TGTGCCAGCAGTACCACCGGGACAGGGGCCTACGAGCAGTACTTC. Amino acid sequence: CASSTTGTGAYEQYF.

The V and J genes are TRBV5-1 and TRBJ2-3; 11 nucleotides agree with TRBD2. Germline CDR1 SGHRS, CDR2 YFSETQ. V was clipped by 0 bases and J by 4 bases; unmatched bases: 4. The CDR3 has 16 residues. The CDR3 region is CASSLVVAGGPDTQYF. The CDR3 bases are TGCGCCAGCAGCTTGGTAGTAGCGGGGGGGCCAGATACGCAGTATTTT.

The chain employs TRBV7-2 and TRBJ1-3; D is unclear. The CDR3 runs to 13 residues. The germline gives CDR1 SGHTA, CDR2 FQGNSA. The ends were cut back, 0 bases at V and 3 bases at J, with 3 bases in the middle. The CDR3 sequence is CASSLASGNTIYF. CDR3 nucleotides: TGTGCCAGCAGCTTAGCGAGTGGAAACACCATATATTTT.

On this clone: Other nucleotide sequences from this sample produce the same CDR3. This rearrangement joins TRBV5-1 to TRBJ1-2; 8 bases map to TRBD1. The germline CDR1 and CDR2 sequences are SGHRS and YFSETQ. This CDR3 is 14 amino acids long. The junction had 6 bases not matched to a gene; V was cut back by 3 bases and J by 5 bases. CDR3 bases: TGCGCCAGCAGCTCGGACAGGGCTTTTTATGGCTACACCTTC. Translating it yields CASSSDRAFYGYTF.

The CDR3 here is CASGWGRLNYGYTF. The CDR3 DNA reads TGTGCCAGCGGTTGGGGGCGCCTAAACTATGGCTACACCTTC. This sequence joins TRBV28 and TRBJ1-2; TRBD1 is a possible D gene (6 bases). V lost 8 bases and J lost 2, with 15 bases in between. This CDR3 is 14 amino acids long. Looked up from germline, CDR1 is MDHEN and CDR2 is SYDVKM.

This chain joins TRBV19 and TRBJ2-5; 8 positions agree with TRBD1. The CDR3 sequence is 13 residues long. CDR1 is LNHDA, CDR2 SQIVND, per germline (reference sequence). The J segment lost 5 bases and the V segment lost 8 bases, leaving 7 bases of the junction unmatched. CDR3 nucleotide sequence: TGTGCCAGTTCAGACAGGGGAGTGGAGACCCAGTACTTC. Translating it yields CASSDRGVETQYF.

The V gene is TRBV19, the J gene TRBJ1-4, with 9 positions matching TRBD1. The junction had 3 bases not matched to a gene; V was cut back by 3 bases and J by 7 bases. The CDR3 is made up of 14 amino acids. Germline-derived CDR1 and CDR2 are LNHDA and SQIVND (reference sequence). DNA of the CDR3: TGTGCCAGTAGTATCCGGACAGGGGCTGAAAAACTGTTTTTT. Protein: CASSIRTGAEKLFF.

The chain has TRBV7-2 and TRBJ1-5; 7 nucleotides agree with TRBD1. The CDR3 is 14 residues long. Germline V gene lookup returns CDR1 SGHTA and CDR2 FQGNSA. The V gene end was trimmed by 6 bases and the J gene end by 3 bases; junction bases not matched to a gene: 5. The CDR3 protein is CASRQTGFNQPQHF. CDR3 DNA: TGTGCCAGCAGACAGACAGGGTTCAATCAGCCCCAGCATTTT.

This chain uses TRBV15 with TRBJ1-5, with 10 bases aligning to TRBD1. The CDR3 runs 14 residues. The V gene end was trimmed by 9 bases and the J gene end by 4 bases; junction bases not matched to a gene: 6. The germline CDR1 and CDR2 sequences are LNHNV and YYDKDF (reference sequence). The CDR3 loop reads CATDRQGANQPQHF. CDR3 coding DNA: TGTGCCACAGACCGACAGGGGGCGAATCAGCCCCAGCATTTT.

The rearrangement links TRBV9 to TRBJ2-1, with TRBD2 matching 11 bases. The CDR3 is 16 residues long. The germline CDR1 and CDR2 sequences are SGDLS and YYNGEE. Trimming cost V 4 bases and J 3 bases; bases outside gene matches: 6. Here the CDR3 reads CASSFSGRANYNEQFF. CDR3 in DNA: TGTGCCAGCAGCTTTAGCGGGAGGGCCAACTACAATGAGCAGTTCTTC.

The CDR3, as DNA: TGTGCCAGCAGCTCCCTAGCGGGGGTTCATGAGCAGTTCTTC. As protein: CASSSLAGVHEQFF. The V gene is TRBV5-4, the J gene TRBJ2-1; 10 bases match TRBD2. This CDR3 has 14 residues. The V gene end was trimmed by 3 bases and the J gene end by 8 bases; junction bases not matched to a gene: 5. Germline CDR1 SGHNT, CDR2 YYREEE (reference sequence).

The genes are TRBV15 and TRBJ1-3; D call uncertain. The germline CDR1 and CDR2 sequences are LNHNV and YYDKDF (reference sequence). This CDR3 has 16 amino acids. Trimming removed 3 bases at V and 2 bases at J, with 14 bases between. DNA of the CDR3: TGTGCCACCAGCAGGGGAGCAAGGGAGACTGGAAACACCATATATTTT. Translating gives CATSRGARETGNTIYF.

This chain joins TRBV5-1 and TRBJ2-7, with TRBD1 identical over 8 bases. Germline CDR1 SGHRS, CDR2 YFSETQ. With V trimmed by 4 bases and J by 6 bases, 3 bases remained unmatched. The CDR3 length is 12 residues. Here the CDR3 DNA reads TGCGCCAGCAGCGGGGGGACAGGCGAGCAGTACTTC. This translates into CASSGGTGEQYF.

The chain carries TRBV6-5 and TRBJ1-3; D gene unclear. V was clipped by 8 bases and J by 2 bases, with 10 bases between them. The CDR3 consists of 13 residues. CDR1 MNHEY and CDR2 SVGAGI come from the germline V gene. DNA for the CDR3: TGTGCCAGCTCCCGGGGAACTGGAAACACCATATATTTT. Encoded protein: CASSRGTGNTIYF.

The chain has TRBV27 and TRBJ1-6, with unresolved D. V lost 6 bases to trimming and J lost 9 bases, with 12 bases between them. The CDR3 covers 13 residues. CDR1 and CDR2 from the germline V gene are MNHEY and SMNVEV (reference sequence). CDR3 loop: CASRRVKSSPLHF. Here the CDR3 DNA reads TGTGCCAGCAGGCGCGTAAAAAGTTCACCCCTCCACTTT.

This clone was observed a handful of times. The rearrangement uses TRBV9 and TRBJ2-3; D gene unclear. The CDR3 is made up of 18 amino acids. The V end was cut by 0 bases, the J end by 2 bases, with 19 bases between. Germline lookup yields CDR1 SGDLS and CDR2 YYNGEE. The CDR3 loop reads CASSVGLSGVEATDTQYF. The CDR3 DNA sequence: TGTGCCAGCAGCGTAGGTCTGAGTGGTGTTGAGGCCACAGATACGCAGTATTTT.

Here the CDR3 DNA reads TGTGCCAGCAGCTTCTGGGAGGACATCCCACCGGAGACCCAGTACTTC. Amino acids: CASSFWEDIPPETQYF. The chain couples TRBV5-5 to TRBJ2-5; maybe TRBD2 (6 bases). V shed 2 bases and J shed 5 bases, with 19 bases lying between them. This CDR3 comprises 16 residues. Looked up from germline, CDR1 is SGHKS and CDR2 is YYEKEE (reference sequence).

The table lists this clone with a few counts. The chain recombines TRBV5-8 with TRBJ2-7; possibly TRBD2 for D (6 bases). The length of the CDR3 is 16 residues. Trimming cost V 0 bases and J 4 bases, with 17 bases left between them. CDR1 is SGHTS and CDR2 is YDEGEE in the germline V gene. Here the CDR3 reads CASSLDTGLTQYEQYF. The CDR3 coding sequence is TGTGCCAGCAGCTTGGACACGGGACTGACCCAGTACGAGCAGTACTTC.

The chain carries TRBV6-1 and TRBJ2-2; 9 bases agree with TRBD2. The ends lost 7 bases at V and 3 bases at J; junction bases unmatched: 6. Looked up from germline, CDR1 is MNHNS and CDR2 is SASEGT. The CDR3 sequence is 15 residues long. The chain's CDR3 is CASKGLALDTGELFF. The CDR3 DNA sequence: TGTGCCAGCAAAGGACTAGCGCTGGACACCGGGGAGCTGTTTTTT.

This clone was recorded a few times. The J gene is TRBJ1-4, the V gene TRBV19; no reliable D call. CDR1 LNHDA and CDR2 SQIVND come from the germline V gene (reference sequence). Trimming left V 7 bases short and J 0 bases short, with 12 bases between. The CDR3 runs 15 residues. CDR3 sequence: CASNPPGATNEKLFF. The CDR3 bases are TGTGCCAGTAACCCCCCTGGAGCAACTAATGAAAAACTGTTTTTT.